This TCR beta chain comes out of a study of Tregs in tolerant kidney transplant recipients. Measured with immunoSEQ multiplex PCR; TCRdb has only the in-frame clones, and not every one. The specimen's table records 30,000 or so clones. Regarding this clone: The read is 3 residues too short to cover the CDR3 end, so that end is filled in from the germline J gene.

The CDR3 is 15 residues long. Per the germline V gene, CDR1 is SNHLY and CDR2 is FYNNEI. V was pared by 10 bases and J by 3 bases, with 22 bases between. The sequence came from a human donor who received a combined kidney and bone marrow transplant. The sample in question was CD8+ T cells from blood, obtained before the transplant. V is TRBV2 and J is TRBJ2-7; D is perhaps TRBD2 (6 bases). CDR3 amino acids: CATLGQAYGGYEQYF. The sequenced CDR3 bases are TGTGCCACCCTTGGCCAAGCTTACGGGGGCTACGAG.